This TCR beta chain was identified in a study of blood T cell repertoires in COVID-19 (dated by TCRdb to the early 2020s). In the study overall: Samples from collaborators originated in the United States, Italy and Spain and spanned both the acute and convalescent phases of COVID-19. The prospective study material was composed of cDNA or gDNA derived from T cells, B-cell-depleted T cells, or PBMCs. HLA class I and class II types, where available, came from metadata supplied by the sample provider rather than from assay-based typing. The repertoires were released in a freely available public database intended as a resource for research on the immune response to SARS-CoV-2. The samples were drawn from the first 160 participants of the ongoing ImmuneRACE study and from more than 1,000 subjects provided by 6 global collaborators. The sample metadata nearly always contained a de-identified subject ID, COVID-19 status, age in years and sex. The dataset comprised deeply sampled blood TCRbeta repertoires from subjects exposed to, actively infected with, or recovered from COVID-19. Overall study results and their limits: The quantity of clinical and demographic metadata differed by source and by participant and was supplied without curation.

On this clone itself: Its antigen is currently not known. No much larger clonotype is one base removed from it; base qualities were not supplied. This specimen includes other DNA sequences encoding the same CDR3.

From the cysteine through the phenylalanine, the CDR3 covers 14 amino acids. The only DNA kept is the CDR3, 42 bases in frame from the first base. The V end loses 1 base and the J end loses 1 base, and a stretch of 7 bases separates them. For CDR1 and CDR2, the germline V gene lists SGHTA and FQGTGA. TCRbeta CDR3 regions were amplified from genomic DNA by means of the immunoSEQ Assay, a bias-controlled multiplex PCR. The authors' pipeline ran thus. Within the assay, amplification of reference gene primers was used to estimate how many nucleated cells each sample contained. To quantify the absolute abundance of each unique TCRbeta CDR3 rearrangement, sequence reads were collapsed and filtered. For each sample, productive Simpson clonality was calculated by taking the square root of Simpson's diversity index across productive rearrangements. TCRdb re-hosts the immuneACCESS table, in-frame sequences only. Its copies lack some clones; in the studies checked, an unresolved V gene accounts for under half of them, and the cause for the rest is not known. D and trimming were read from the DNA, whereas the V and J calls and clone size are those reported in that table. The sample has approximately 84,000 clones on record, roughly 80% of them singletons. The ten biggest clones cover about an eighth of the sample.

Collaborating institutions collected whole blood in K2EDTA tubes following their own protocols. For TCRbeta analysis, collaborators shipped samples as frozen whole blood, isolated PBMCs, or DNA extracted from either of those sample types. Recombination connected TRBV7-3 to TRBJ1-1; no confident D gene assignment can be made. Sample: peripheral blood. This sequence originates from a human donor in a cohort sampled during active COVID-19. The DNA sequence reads TGTGCCAGCAGCTTAATACCGGGGAACACTGAAGCTTTCTTT. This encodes CASSLIPGNTEAFF.